What follows are 19 T cell receptor beta chains derived from one specimen sequenced in a study of early T cells in non-severe SARS-CoV-2 infection. TCRdb independently ran MiXCR on the 5' RACE reads; one entry per CDR3 protein. Of 90,000 to 130,000 distinct CDR3 sequences detected, over 9.5% appear once; the ten largest clones hold around 4%. The sample here was whole blood, taken at baseline. The receptors come from an adult who was a healthcare worker with PCR-confirmed SARS-CoV-2 infection or an uninfected control (not recorded which).

This clonotype was counted ten times or more. The V call is TRBV20-1, the J call TRBJ1-1, with D unresolved. CDR1 is DFQATT and CDR2 is SNEGSKA in the germline V gene (reference sequence). V was pared by 5 bases and J by 7 bases, with 14 bases between. This CDR3 has 12 amino acids. The CDR3 DNA sequence: TGCAGTGCTGAAGGACTGGGGAGTGAAGCTTTCTTT. Protein: CSAEGLGSEAFF.

This clonotype was counted a few times. The chain carries TRBV27 and TRBJ1-1, with a possible D match to TRBD1 (6 bases). Trimming stripped 5 bases from V and 4 bases from J, with 14 bases between. CDR1 is MNHEY and CDR2 is SMNVEV in the germline V gene (reference sequence). The CDR3 covers 14 residues. This chain's CDR3 is CASSLRQAATEAFF. As DNA, the CDR3 is TGTGCCAGCAGTCTACGACAGGCCGCCACTGAAGCTTTCTTT.

This clonotype was seen a few times. This chain links TRBV6-6 with TRBJ1-6; 7 bases are a match to TRBD1. The V gene's germline CDR1 is MNHNY and CDR2 SVGAGI (reference sequence). The CDR3 has 15 amino acids. Trimming at V came to 2 bases and at J to 8 bases, leaving 6 bases not matched to a gene. The CDR3 reads CASSYPTGRDSPLHF. In nucleotides, the CDR3 is TGTGCCAGCAGTTACCCGACAGGGAGGGATTCACCCCTCCACTTT.

This clonotype showed up just a few times. This chain joins TRBV7-6 and TRBJ2-3; possibly TRBD2 for D (6 bases). The germline V and J ends were trimmed by 4 bases and 5 bases, with 28 bases remaining between them. The CDR3 extends over 19 amino acids. Looked up from germline, CDR1 is SGHVS and CDR2 is FNYEAQ. DNA of the CDR3: TGTGCCAGCAGCTATCCGAGGGAGGATGGTTCCGGCAAGGGAGATACGCAGTATTTT. Protein sequence: CASSYPREDGSGKGDTQYF.

This clonotype has only a few counts. The J gene is TRBJ2-7, the V gene TRBV12-3 or TRBV12-4; D might be TRBD1 or TRBD2, each matching 5 bases. This CDR3 has 12 residues. Trimming left V 5 bases short and J 13 bases short, with 18 bases between. As DNA, the CDR3 is TGTGCCAGCAGTCCGGGGACGGGACCCGAATACTTC. Protein product: CASSPGTGPEYF.

This clonotype was counted between two and nine times. In DNA, the CDR3 is TGCAGCGTTCCCGGGGCTAGGAATGAGCAGTTCTTC. This codes for CSVPGARNEQFF. The chain links TRBV29-1 to TRBJ2-1, with D possibly being TRBD1 or TRBD2 (5 bases each). Germline CDR1 reads SQVTM; CDR2 reads ANQGSEA. This CDR3 spans 12 amino acids. V shed 5 bases and J shed 7 bases, with 12 bases lying between them.

This sequence joins TRBV5-4 and TRBJ1-5; D not resolved. The CDR3 spans 11 residues. Deletions cut 4 bases from V and 7 bases from J, with 6 bases between. From germline, CDR1 is SGHNT and CDR2 YYREEE (reference sequence). The CDR3 spells CASSRVQPQHF. In DNA form, the CDR3 reads TGTGCCAGCAGCAGGGTCCAGCCCCAGCATTTT. The complete variable domain, with remaining parts taken from reference TRBV5-4 and TRBJ1-5, reads ETGVTQSPTHLIKTRGQQVTLRCSSQSGHNTVSWYQQALGQGPQFIFQYYREEENGRGNFPPRFSGLQFPNYSSELNVNALELDDSALYLCASSRVQPQHFGDGTRLSIL.

This clonotype was seen repeatedly, ten times or more. This chain connects TRBV2 to TRBJ2-7, with TRBD2 matching 7 bases. The germline CDR1 and CDR2 sequences are SNHLY and FYNNEI. Trimming at V came to 1 base and at J to 6 bases, leaving 3 bases not matched to a gene. This CDR3 is 13 amino acids long. CDR3 sequence: CASSEEGGSEQYF. CDR3 nucleotides: TGTGCCAGCAGTGAAGAGGGAGGGAGCGAGCAGTACTTC.

This clonotype was found many times. The V gene is TRBV5-1, the J gene TRBJ2-7; tentative D call: TRBD2 (6 bases). Germline loops: CDR1 SGHRS, CDR2 YFSETQ. Trimming took 0 bases from V and 0 from J, leaving 7 bases between them. The CDR3 loop spans 14 amino acids. CDR3 region: CASSLGGNSYEQYF. The CDR3, as DNA: TGCGCCAGCAGCTTGGGCGGGAACTCCTACGAGCAGTACTTC.

This clonotype appeared a few times. The chain combines TRBV20-1 with TRBJ2-1; no clear D gene. The CDR3 extends over 13 amino acids. Between the trimmed V and J ends, which lost 6 bases and 10 bases, there was a span of 19 bases. CDR1 DFQATT and CDR2 SNEGSKA come from the germline V gene (reference sequence). The CDR3, as DNA: TGCAGTGCCGAAAACCCTACCATGAAGGAGCAGTTCTTC. Amino acid sequence: CSAENPTMKEQFF.

This clonotype was counted at least ten times. The V and J genes are TRBV11-2 and TRBJ1-1; D is perhaps TRBD1 (6 bases). Germline V CDR1 and CDR2: SGHAT, FQNNGV. The CDR3 covers 13 residues. Trimming shortened V by 6 bases and J by 5 bases, and 13 bases separated the two germline ends. The CDR3 DNA follows: TGTGCCAGCAGTCAACAGGGAGGTACTGAAGCTTTCTTT. Translating gives CASSQQGGTEAFF.

A few counts support this clonotype. V is TRBV20-1 and J is TRBJ2-1, with TRBD2 matching over 8 bases. This CDR3 is 15 amino acids long. Germline V lookup: CDR1 DFQATT, CDR2 SNEGSKA (reference sequence). V shed 6 bases, J shed 5 bases, and the junction held 12 bases outside the gene matches. The DNA for the CDR3 is TGCAGTGCCCCCCTAGGTACTAGCGGAGACAATGAGCAGTTCTTC. It specifies CSAPLGTSGDNEQFF.

The chain has TRBV29-1 and TRBJ2-1; D unclear. There are 13 residues in the CDR3. Trimming took 4 bases from V and 1 from J, leaving 8 bases between them. Germline CDR1 and CDR2: SQVTM and ANQGSEA. CDR3 in DNA: TGCAGCGTTGGCTACCAATCCTACAATGAGCAGTTCTTC. Translation: CSVGYQSYNEQFF.

This rearrangement joins TRBV29-1 to TRBJ1-4; tentative D call: TRBD1 (5 bases). The CDR3 is made up of 12 amino acids. V lost 1 base and J 8 bases, leaving 8 bases between the germline ends. Per the germline V gene, CDR1 is SQVTM and CDR2 is ANQGSEA. CDR3 DNA sequence: TGCAGCGTTGAAGCCGGGGGGGAAAAACTGTTTTTT. Translating gives CSVEAGGEKLFF.

The J gene is TRBJ2-7, the V gene TRBV29-1, with 8 bases identical to TRBD1. The CDR3 loop spans 13 amino acids. Per the germline V gene, CDR1 is SQVTM and CDR2 is ANQGSEA. The V and J ends lost 5 bases and 2 bases, in that order; junction bases with no gene match: 5. This CDR3 is CSVLPGQAYEQYF. The CDR3 nucleotides are TGCAGCGTTCTACCGGGACAGGCCTACGAGCAGTACTTC.

This clonotype came up many times. V usage is TRBV3-1 and J usage is TRBJ1-3; D is unresolved. The CDR3 consists of 15 residues. V was clipped by 4 bases and J by 0 bases, with 10 bases between them. Looked up from germline, CDR1 is LGHDT and CDR2 is YNNKEL (reference sequence). CDR3: CASSPDLDSGNTIYF. CDR3 DNA: TGTGCCAGCAGCCCAGATTTGGACTCTGGAAACACCATATATTTT.

V and J are TRBV9 and TRBJ2-6; TRBD1 is a possible D gene (6 bases). The V gene lost 7 bases and the J gene lost 0 bases, with 14 bases spanning the gap. The CDR3 is made up of 16 amino acids. Germline values: CDR1 SGDLS, CDR2 YYNGEE. In DNA, the CDR3 is TGTGCCAGCTCTACAGGGACCCCCTCTGGGGCCAACGTCCTGACTTTC. It codes for CASSTGTPSGANVLTF.

This clonotype occurred many times. J is TRBJ1-3 and V is TRBV11-2; D gene ambiguous. CDR3 size: 14 residues. V was shortened by 4 bases and J by 0 bases, with 7 bases between the two germline ends. Germline V CDR1 and CDR2: SGHAT, FQNNGV. Here the CDR3 DNA reads TGTGCCAGCAGCTCAGGAGGCTCTGGAAACACCATATATTTT. Its protein is CASSSGGSGNTIYF. Complete variable domain (other parts from reference TRBV11-2 and TRBJ1-3): EAGVAQSPRYKIIEKRQSVAFWCNPISGHATLYWYQQILGQGPKLLIQFQNNGVVDDSQLPKDRFSAERLKGVDSTLKIQPAKLEDSAVYLCASSSGGSGNTIYFGEGSWLTVV.

This clonotype was counted between two and nine times. This sequence joins TRBV12-3 or TRBV12-4 and TRBJ2-2; 8 bases map to TRBD1. This CDR3 has 20 amino acids. The J segment lost 0 bases and the V segment lost 5 bases, leaving 17 bases of the junction unmatched. CDR3: CASSPRLGRGLFTNTGELFF. The CDR3 bases are TGTGCCAGCAGTCCACGGTTGGGCAGGGGGCTGTTCACGAACACCGGGGAGCTGTTTTTT.